This T cell receptor beta chain was sequenced for a study of cytomegalovirus exposure and HLA in healthy donors. Germline V gene sequence: CDR1 MDHEN, CDR2 SYDVKM. Termini included, the CDR3 measures 13 amino acids. Notes on the study in general: Later analysis placed DRB1 highest and HLA-C lowest in TCR association rates, which differed by HLA locus. Per published reports, the classifier diagnosed cytomegalovirus status with high specificity and sensitivity. Donors belonging to an Asian-associated ancestry cluster reportedly showed fewer N-insertions in productive TCRs than the 666-donor mean, according to what a later analysis found.

In regard to this clone: Its antigen is unidentified. In this CDR3 the conserved last residue, phenylalanine or tryptophan, is missing, so a read error is likely. Because the CDR3's place on the DNA is in doubt, the DNA is left out and the CDR3 is given as listed by TCRdb.

The PCR employed 60 Vbeta primers together with 13 Jbeta primers. Profiling relied on immunoSEQ multiplex PCR, and the TCRdb table lists in-frame clones only, not all of them. The sample lists around 150,000 clones, around 80% occurring once. Sequenced: PBMCs. The chain recombines TRBV28 with TRBJ2-7; the DNA was not compared with TRBD2, the D call given in the table. This clonotype was obtained from a man aged 25-45 years in good health and CMV-seronegative. Here the CDR3 reads CASSLLAGGPSFS.